The 11 T cell receptor beta chains in this list originate from one sample, sequenced in a study of blood T cells in healthy people across ages. Primers used in a second PCR of roughly 6 to 12 cycles were a sample-barcoded 5' primer and a J-beta primer mix. TCRdb re-derived calls from the 5' RACE reads in MiXCR, one entry per CDR3 protein. The table includes around 800,000 distinct CDR3 sequences, approximately 53% detected once. Sequencing was performed on blood. The receptors were gathered from an elderly man in good health.

The chain combines TRBV25-1 with TRBJ2-3; D may be TRBD1 (6 bases). Trimming stripped 3 bases from V and 0 bases from J, with 16 bases between. Germline assignment: CDR1 MGHDK and CDR2 SYGVNS. CDR3 length: 17 amino acids. The CDR3 DNA is TGTGCCAGCAGTGAGATCGCGACAGGTCTAAGCACAGATACGCAGTATTTT. Translated, it gives CASSEIATGLSTDTQYF.

This clonotype was found a few times. The J gene is TRBJ2-3, the V gene TRBV27, with 9 bases lining up with TRBD2. With V trimmed by 5 bases and J by 7 bases, 10 bases remained unmatched. Looked up from germline, CDR1 is MNHEY and CDR2 is SMNVEV (reference sequence). The CDR3 sequence is 15 residues long. CDR3 DNA: TGTGCCAGCAGTCCTTTAGCGGGAGAAAGTCATACGCAGTATTTT. This translates into CASSPLAGESHTQYF.

The rearrangement uses TRBV5-1 and TRBJ2-4; maybe TRBD2 (5 bases). The J call may not be correct, given that the DNA end is closer to TRBJ2-7. CDR1 SGHRS and CDR2 YFSETQ come from the germline V gene. This CDR3 is 14 amino acids long. CDR3 protein: CASSVAGTPYEQYF. CDR3 in DNA: TGCGCCAGCAGCGTGGCGGGCACCCCCTACGAGCAGTACTTC.

This clonotype was recorded a few times. In DNA form, the CDR3 reads TGCGCCAGCCACCTAGCGGGAGGCCTTCCCAATGAGCAGTTCTTC. Protein product: CASHLAGGLPNEQFF. The genes are TRBV5-1 and TRBJ2-1; 11 bases map to TRBD2. The germline V gene has CDR1 SGHRS and CDR2 YFSETQ. The CDR3 length is 15 residues. Trimming at V came to 7 bases and at J to 6 bases, leaving 9 bases not matched to a gene. Supplemented by reference TRBV5-1 and TRBJ2-1, the full variable domain reads KAGVTQTPRYLIKTRGQQVTLSCSPISGHRSVSWYQQTPGQGLQFLFEYFSETQRNKGNFPGRFSGRQFSNSRSEMNVSTLELGDSALYLCASHLAGGLPNEQFFGPGTRLTVL.

The rearrangement joins TRBV6-5 to TRBJ2-4; 9 bases map to TRBD2. The CDR3 covers 20 residues. Looked up from germline, CDR1 is MNHEY and CDR2 is SVGAGI. Trimming removed 3 bases from V and 1 base from J; junction bases left unmatched: 16. CDR3: CASSYYRSSGSMGAKNIQYF. CDR3 nucleotides: TGTGCCAGCAGTTATTACCGGAGTAGCGGGAGTATGGGGGCCAAAAACATTCAGTACTTC.

This clonotype was counted a single time. This chain uses TRBV7-9 with TRBJ1-2; no clear D. CDR3 length: 14 amino acids. Germline-derived CDR1 and CDR2 are SEHNR and FQNEAQ (reference sequence). The ends were cut back, 8 bases at V and 2 bases at J, with 15 bases in the middle. CDR3 coding DNA: TGTGCCAGCTCCTCCACGAGGGAGAACTATGGCTACACCTTC. Protein product: CASSSTRENYGYTF.

V usage is TRBV29-1 and J usage is TRBJ1-1; D may be TRBD1 (6 bases). The CDR3 loop spans 13 amino acids. CDR1 and CDR2 from the germline V gene are SQVTM and ANQGSEA. Trimming left V 4 bases short and J 4 bases short, with 13 bases between. CDR3 nucleotide sequence: TGCAGCGTTGCAACAGGGTTGGCCACTGAAGCTTTCTTT. Encoded protein: CSVATGLATEAFF.

On this clonotype itself: A read error may explain this, as a much larger clone is one base away. The chain employs TRBV12-3 or TRBV12-4 and TRBJ2-1; possibly TRBD2 for D (6 bases). The CDR3 loop spans 11 amino acids. Trimming cost V 6 bases and J 8 bases, with 8 bases left between them. The CDR3 DNA reads as TGTGCCAGCAGCTCGGGGGATGAGCAGTTCTTC. Protein product: CASSSGDEQFF.

This rearrangement joins TRBV5-1 to TRBJ2-6; D unresolved. V was trimmed by 0 bases and J by 1 base, leaving 11 bases between them. Germline V gene lookup returns CDR1 SGHRS and CDR2 YFSETQ. The CDR3 is 17 amino acids. This CDR3 reads CASSLELHRSGANVLTF. CDR3 nucleotides: TGCGCCAGCAGCTTGGAACTACACAGATCTGGGGCCAACGTCCTGACTTTC.

This clonotype was recorded a few times. V gene TRBV7-2 combines with J gene TRBJ2-3; no clear D gene. Germline V gene sequence: CDR1 SGHTA, CDR2 FQGNSA. This CDR3 is 14 amino acids long. V lost 5 bases and J lost 2, with 11 bases in between. This CDR3 is CASSLTLDTDTQYF. The CDR3 DNA sequence: TGTGCCAGCAGCCTAACCCTCGACACAGATACGCAGTATTTT.

This clonotype has only a few counts. The chain is built from TRBV27 and TRBJ1-4; no reliable D call. Looked up from germline, CDR1 is MNHEY and CDR2 is SMNVEV (reference sequence). Trimming took off 10 bases at V and 7 bases at J, with 25 bases between the two ends. The CDR3 totals 16 residues. The DNA of the CDR3 is TGTGCCACCGCCCCTGGATGGGGAGAGGTTGGTGAAAAACTGTTTTTT. Protein product: CATAPGWGEVGEKLFF.